This T cell receptor (beta chain) derives from a study of blood T cell repertoires in COVID-19 (dated by TCRdb to 2020 to 2022). With respect to the entire study: Collaborator samples came from the United States, Italy and Spain and covered acute and convalescent phases of COVID-19. The samples were drawn from the first 160 participants of the ongoing ImmuneRACE study and from 950 to 1,500 subjects provided by 6 global collaborators. The material from the prospective study consisted of cDNA or gDNA derived from T cells, B-cell-depleted T cells, or PBMCs. Deeply sampled blood TCRbeta repertoires from subjects exposed to, actively infected with, or recovered from COVID-19 were included in the dataset. Where available, HLA class I and class II types were taken from metadata supplied by the sample provider and were not determined by assay-based typing. The repertoires were released in a freely available public database meant as a resource for research on the immune response to SARS-CoV-2. Sample metadata almost always included a de-identified subject ID, COVID-19 status, age in years and sex. Study-level results and caveats: How much clinical and demographic metadata was included differed by source and by participant, and the metadata was provided uncurated.

This clone was observed once. Its antigen is unknown. Nothing much larger sits one base from this clone, and base qualities are not available. TCRbeta CDR3 regions were amplified from genomic DNA by means of the immunoSEQ Assay, a bias-controlled multiplex PCR. The original pipeline was this. Nucleated cell counts per sample were estimated from amplification of reference gene primers within the assay. Sequence reads were collapsed and filtered to measure the absolute abundance of every unique TCRbeta CDR3 rearrangement. For each sample, productive Simpson clonality was calculated by taking the square root of Simpson's diversity index across productive rearrangements. TCRdb mirrors the immuneACCESS table, restricted to in-frame sequences. Some clones are absent from its copies; in checked studies, under half trace to an unresolved V gene, and the reason for the others is unknown. V, J and clone size are those of that table, while D and trimming were read from the DNA. In all, the sample holds roughly 180,000 clones, and approximately 91% of those were seen once. The ten largest clones take up 2.1% of the sample.

The collaborating institutions used their own protocols to collect whole blood in K2EDTA tubes. For TCRbeta analysis, collaborators shipped samples in one of three forms: frozen whole blood, isolated PBMCs, or DNA extracted from either of those sample types. Reading from cysteine to phenylalanine, the CDR3 counts 14 amino acids. The CDR3 DNA has 42 bases and is translated from base 1. The germline V gene (reference sequence) gives CDR1 as MNHEY and CDR2 as SMNVEV. V loses 8 bases at its end and J loses 3 bases; junction bases beyond the gene matches: 5. The V and J segments used are TRBV27 and TRBJ1-5; 9 middle bases align to TRBD1. This TCR was sampled from a man aged 65 to 85 with active or convalescent COVID-19. Material for sequencing was peripheral blood. In nucleotide form, the sequence is TGTGCCAGCGGGACAGGGATCAACAATCAGCCCCAGCATTTT. This codes for CASGTGINNQPQHF.